This T cell receptor beta chain was identified during a study of CD8 T cells in Susac syndrome. Sequencing targeted TCR beta in blood CD8+ and CD4+ T cells. V shed 3 bases and J shed 5 bases, with 19 bases lying between them. CDR1 and CDR2 (germline): SNHLY, FYNNEI. The length of the CDR3 is 16 residues. RNA in amounts of about 0.45 to 1 ug was reverse transcribed with random hexamers. An immunoSEQ multiplex PCR amplified TCR beta CDR3 over 54 Vbeta and 13 Jbeta. MiXCR, run by TCRdb on the immunoSEQ multiplex PCR reads, gives a single entry per CDR3 protein. The sample consists of approximately 130,000 distinct CDR3 sequences, around 90% of them appearing once.

Sequencing was performed on CD8+ T cells from PBMCs. The receptor comes from a human donor with multiple sclerosis. The genes are TRBV2 and TRBJ1-2; D is perhaps TRBD1 (6 bases). The CDR3 here is CASSDGQPSRGYGYTF. The CDR3, as DNA: TGTGCCAGCAGTGATGGACAGCCTTCGCGGGGATATGGCTACACCTTC.